These T cell receptor beta chains were read from a single sample in a study of shared clonotypes between healthy human individuals. Only in-frame clones appear in the TCRdb table, and some are missing; sequencing was by immunoSEQ multiplex PCR. The sample holds some 630,000 clones, about 95% seen once. Sequencing was performed on naive CD8+ T cells sorted from blood. The source is a woman in her thirties in good health. Both conserved end residues are part of each CDR3. The D gene is left open where the match is weak. Part of the rows lack a size; the others show once, few, many or a class for expanded clones.

D gene,J gene,clone size,V gene,CDR3 protein,CDR3 DNA
TRBD1,TRBJ2-2,NA,TRBV14,CASSQRTGESVNTGELFF,TGTGCCAGCAGCCAAAGGACAGGTGAAAGTGTCAACACCGGGGAGCTGTTTTTT
NA,TRBJ1-4,NA,TRBV4-1,CASSHVGGPNEKLFF,TGCGCCAGCAGCCACGTCGGGGGGCCTAATGAAAAACTGTTTTTT
NA,TRBJ1-5,NA,TRBV19,CASSIRDSNQPQHF,TGTGCCAGTAGCATCAGAGATAGCAATCAGCCCCAGCATTTT
NA,TRBJ2-6,once,TRBV12-1,CASSPRQFSGANVLTF,TGTGCCAGCAGCCCCCGACAGTTCTCTGGGGCCAACGTCCTGACTTTC
NA,TRBJ2-7,NA,TRBV29-1,CSVVWVSGYEQYF,TGCAGCGTTGTTTGGGTTTCCGGATACGAGCAGTACTTC
TRBD2,TRBJ2-1,NA,TRBV13,CATKDYWAGGPGYNEQFF,TGTGCCACAAAAGACTATTGGGCGGGAGGGCCGGGTTACAATGAGCAGTTCTTC
NA,TRBJ2-7,NA,TRBV28,CASSDGPLPSYEQYF,TGTGCCAGCAGTGACGGACCTCTCCCCTCCTACGAGCAGTACTTC
NA,TRBJ2-1,NA,TRBV27,CASNHWAGSYNEQFF,TGTGCCAGCAACCACTGGGCTGGCTCCTACAATGAGCAGTTCTTC
NA,TRBJ2-7,NA,TRBV28,CASKRRFGDEQYF,TGTGCCAGCAAGCGCAGGTTTGGGGACGAGCAGTACTTC
TRBD2,TRBJ2-2,NA,TRBV27,CASHEDNSGSGAGELFF,TGTGCCAGCCATGAAGATAATAGCGGGAGCGGGGCCGGGGAGCTGTTTTTT
NA,TRBJ1-1,few,TRBV29-1,CSVDGGTEAFF,TGCAGCGTTGACGGCGGCACTGAAGCTTTCTTT
TRBD2,TRBJ2-5,NA,TRBV27,CASSSGTSGKETQYF,TGTGCCAGCAGTTCAGGGACTAGCGGTAAAGAGACCCAGTACTTC
NA,TRBJ2-7,few,TRBV30,CAWSAHWGNEQYF,TGTGCCTGGAGCGCACACTGGGGAAACGAGCAGTACTTC
NA,TRBJ1-1,NA,TRBV5-8,CASSLAWAPDTEAFF,TGTGCCAGCAGCTTGGCATGGGCGCCGGACACTGAAGCTTTCTTT
TRBD1,TRBJ1-6,NA,TRBV27,CASSLWTSTRGNSPLHF,TGTGCCAGCAGTCTGTGGACCTCTACCAGGGGGAATTCACCCCTCCACTTT
TRBD2,TRBJ2-5,NA,TRBV27,CASRASGRWETQYF,TGTGCCAGTAGGGCTAGCGGGAGATGGGAGACCCAGTACTTC
NA,TRBJ2-2,once,TRBV11-2,CASSFFVSTGELFF,TGTGCCAGCAGCTTTTTCGTATCCACCGGGGAGCTGTTTTTT
NA,TRBJ2-3,NA,TRBV27,CASSLARYSADTQYF,TGTGCCAGCAGCCTAGCGAGGTATTCGGCAGATACGCAGTATTTT
NA,TRBJ2-3,NA,TRBV9,CASSENGADTQYF,TGTGCCAGCAGCGAGAATGGGGCAGATACGCAGTATTTT
TRBD1,TRBJ2-7,few,TRBV7-9,CASSPGTGSSEQYF,TGTGCCAGCAGCCCGGGGACAGGGTCCTCCGAGCAGTACTTC
TRBD1,TRBJ1-2,NA,TRBV27,CASSPGQGAWGYTF,TGTGCCAGCAGTCCCGGACAGGGGGCGTGGGGCTACACCTTC
NA,TRBJ2-5,NA,TRBV28,CASTLPGEETQYF,TGTGCCAGCACCCTTCCGGGGGAAGAGACCCAGTACTTC
NA,TRBJ2-2,NA,TRBV4-1,CASSQVGIYGELFF,TGCGCCAGCAGCCAAGTTGGTATTTACGGGGAGCTGTTTTTT
NA,TRBJ2-5,NA,TRBV28,CASSLFLSGWRPGQGGVVSETQYF,NA
NA,TRBJ2-7,NA,TRBV29-1,CSVERLGNYEQYF,TGCAGCGTTGAGCGTCTAGGAAACTACGAGCAGTACTTC
NA,TRBJ1-1,NA,TRBV27,CASSQSHFDGKGSTEAFF,TGTGCCAGCAGTCAATCCCACTTCGACGGCAAAGGGAGCACTGAAGCTTTCTTT
TRBD1,TRBJ1-6,NA,TRBV7-8,CASSSGTGDSPLHF,TGTGCCAGCAGCTCCGGGACAGGGGATTCACCCCTCCACTTT
TRBD2,TRBJ2-1,once,TRBV7-8,CASSFGISGSLGEQFF,TGTGCCAGCAGCTTCGGCATTAGCGGGAGCCTTGGTGAGCAGTTCTTC
TRBD2,TRBJ2-2,NA,TRBV5-6,CASSVRLAGALNTGELFF,TGTGCCAGCAGCGTAAGACTAGCGGGAGCGTTGAACACCGGGGAGCTGTTTTTT
TRBD2,TRBJ2-7,NA,TRBV27,CASSFGVAGGRRPYEQYF,TGTGCCAGCAGTTTCGGGGTAGCGGGAGGGCGCCGGCCCTACGAGCAGTACTTC
TRBD2,TRBJ2-5,NA,TRBV7-9,CASVTSGKETQYF,TGTGCCAGCGTGACTAGCGGGAAAGAGACCCAGTACTTC
NA,TRBJ2-3,NA,TRBV5-1,CASSLSQGGDTQYF,TGCGCCAGCAGCTTGAGCCAGGGTGGTGATACGCAGTATTTT